This T cell receptor (beta chain) was documented in a study of cytomegalovirus exposure and HLA in healthy donors. The method was immunoSEQ multiplex PCR; TCRdb's version includes in-frame clones alone and lacks a portion of them. The sample records about 110,000 clones, roughly 88% being singletons. From germline, CDR1 is GTSNPN and CDR2 SVGIG (reference sequence). Trimming took 1 base from V and 3 from J, leaving 11 bases between them. This CDR3 has 14 amino acids. The chain has TRBV30 and TRBJ2-3; maybe TRBD1 (6 bases). This TCR was recovered from a woman between 18 and 29 years old in good health and CMV-seronegative. Sequencing was done on a sample of PBMCs. CDR3 in amino acids: CAWSARQVTDTQYF. As DNA, the CDR3 is TGTGCCTGGAGTGCGAGACAGGTTACAGATACGCAGTATTTT.